This TCR beta chain was retrieved from a study of metastatic and nonmetastatic thyroid tumors. In the study overall: The authors compared repertoires across blood and tumor or nodule tissue from malignant and benign thyroid patients.

Among the patients, none had received any treatment before thyroid surgery. Overall study results and limits: Benign nodules reportedly had significantly lower TCR beta diversity than malignant thyroid tumors in blood and tumor.

Germline V gives CDR1 SGHRS, CDR2 YFSETQ. CDR3 length: 15 amino acids. The germline V and J ends were trimmed by 1 base and 6 bases, with 13 bases remaining between them. Source study methods: The study's classifier, a distant-metastasis tool for papillary thyroid cancer, was built using CDR3 differences across clinicopathological groups. TCRdb re-processed the PCR reads through MiXCR. TCRdb, not the authors, supplied the V and J calls. The sample holds about 20,000 clones; 12% are singletons and the top ten take 6.2%. Remarks on this clone: Its matching antigen is unknown.

V is TRBV5-1 and J is TRBJ2-2, with a possible D match to TRBD1 (5 bases). This clonotype was obtained from a male donor with papillary thyroid cancer or a benign thyroid nodule (not recorded which). Some clones in this sample may be carry-over from other donors' samples. The sequencing input was blood. The CDR3 here is CASSLTGSLSGELFF. The DNA of the CDR3 is TGCGCCAGCAGCTTGACAGGCTCACTGTCCGGGGAGCTGTTTTTT.